The 8 T cell receptor beta chains reported below all come from one sample, sequenced in a study of shared clonotypes between healthy human individuals. Clones were sequenced by immunoSEQ multiplex PCR, and TCRdb holds only the in-frame ones, with some missing. The table includes under 1,100,000 clones, 65% to 75% detected once. The specimen sequenced was memory CD4+ T cells sorted from blood. As to subset: CD45RA-negative fraction. The receptors originated from a young man in good health.

V usage is TRBV4-1 and J usage is TRBJ1-2, with D uncertain. The CDR3 totals 16 residues. Germline CDR1 is MGHRA and CDR2 is YSYEKL. V gave up 6 bases and J gave up 4 bases, with 21 bases separating them. CDR3: CASRGGGSSESYGYTF. The CDR3 region has the DNA TGCGCCAGCAGGGGAGGCGGCAGCTCCGAGAGCTATGGCTACACCTTC.

This clone has a handful of counts. The gene calls are TRBV29-1 and TRBJ2-7; TRBD1 matches at 9 bases. In germline, CDR1 is SQVTM, CDR2 ANQGSEA. The J segment lost 3 bases and the V segment lost 5 bases, leaving 5 bases of the junction unmatched. CDR3 size: 13 residues. The CDR3 loop is CSVPGQGHYEQYF. Here the CDR3 DNA reads TGCAGCGTTCCGGGACAGGGACACTACGAGCAGTACTTC.

This sequence joins TRBV5-1 and TRBJ1-4; D is uncertain. V shed 0 bases and J shed 4 bases, with 7 bases lying between them. Germline values: CDR1 SGHRS, CDR2 YFSETQ. The CDR3 spans 14 residues. CDR3 region: CASSLGSSNEKLFF. The CDR3 region has the DNA TGCGCCAGCAGCTTGGGTTCGAGTAATGAAAAACTGTTTTTT.

The J gene is TRBJ1-4, the V gene TRBV6-1, with a possible D match to TRBD1 (5 bases). The CDR3 is 12 amino acids. Germline V CDR1 and CDR2: MNHNS, SASEGT. V gave up 10 bases and J gave up 9 bases, with 15 bases separating them. The CDR3 bases are TGTGCCAATACCTGGGGCGTGAAAAAACTGTTTTTT. Translating it yields CANTWGVKKLFF.

This rearrangement joins TRBV7-3 to TRBJ2-7; 7 positions agree with TRBD2. The V and J ends lost 11 bases and 8 bases, in that order; junction bases with no gene match: 15. The length of the CDR3 is 13 residues. CDR1 and CDR2 (germline): SGHTA, FQGTGA. This CDR3 is CARLLSGATKQYF. CDR3 sequence (DNA): TGTGCCCGACTACTAAGCGGGGCTACGAAGCAGTACTTC.

The gene calls are TRBV5-4 and TRBJ2-3, with 8 bases matching TRBD2. V was pared by 4 bases and J by 2 bases, with 15 bases of the junction left unmatched. The germline gives CDR1 SGHNT, CDR2 YYREEE (reference sequence). The CDR3 sequence is 18 residues long. CDR3: CASSPSGGTSSPTDTQYF. The DNA for the CDR3 is TGTGCCAGCAGCCCTTCTGGGGGGACTAGTTCGCCCACAGATACGCAGTATTTT.

CDR3 residues: CATSRDRVEQYF. DNA of the CDR3: TGTGCCACCAGCAGAGATCGGGTCGAGCAGTACTTC. The V call is TRBV15, the J call TRBJ2-7; no reliable D call. With 0 bases removed from V and 6 bases from J, the gap between germline ends came to 6 bases. Germline values: CDR1 LNHNV, CDR2 YYDKDF (reference sequence). The CDR3 runs 12 residues.

The DNA of the CDR3 is TGCGCCAGCAGCTTGTCCGGGACAGGGGGTGAAGAGCAGTACTTC. Protein product: CASSLSGTGGEEQYF. This chain uses TRBV5-1 with TRBJ2-7, with 11 bases lining up with TRBD1. The CDR3 sequence is 15 residues long. The J segment lost 7 bases and the V segment lost 1 base, leaving 7 bases of the junction unmatched. Germline V gene sequence: CDR1 SGHRS, CDR2 YFSETQ.